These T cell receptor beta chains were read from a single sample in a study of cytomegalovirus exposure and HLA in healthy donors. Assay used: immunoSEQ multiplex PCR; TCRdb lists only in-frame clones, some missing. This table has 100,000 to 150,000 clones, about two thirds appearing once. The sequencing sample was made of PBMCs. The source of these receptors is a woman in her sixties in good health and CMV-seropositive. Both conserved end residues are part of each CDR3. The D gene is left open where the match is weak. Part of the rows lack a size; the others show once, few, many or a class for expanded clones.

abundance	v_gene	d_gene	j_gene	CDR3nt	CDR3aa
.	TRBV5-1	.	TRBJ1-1	TGCGCCAGCAGCTTGGGGACAAGTATGAACACTGAAGCTTTCTTT	CASSLGTSMNTEAFF
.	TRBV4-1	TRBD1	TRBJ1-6	TGCGCCAGCAGCCAGTTCGGGACAGCTAATTCACCCCTCCACTTT	CASSQFGTANSPLHF
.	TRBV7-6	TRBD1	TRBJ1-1	TGTGCCAGCAGCTTAGTGTACAGGGGGGACACTGAAGCTTTCTTT	CASSLVYRGDTEAFF
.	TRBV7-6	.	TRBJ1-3	TGTGCCAGCAGCTTAGGCGCGGGAGGGACCTCTGGAAACACCATATATTTT	CASSLGAGGTSGNTIYF
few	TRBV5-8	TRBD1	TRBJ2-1	TGTGCCAGCATCCTAGGGACAGGGGCCTACAATGAGCAGTTCTTC	CASILGTGAYNEQFF
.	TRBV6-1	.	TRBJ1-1	TGTGCCAGCAGTGACTTGACTGGGAACACTGAAGCTTTCTTT	CASSDLTGNTEAFF
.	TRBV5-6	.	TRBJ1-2	TGTGCCAGCAGCTATACAGGGTATGTGGCTGGCTACACCTTC	CASSYTGYVAGYTF
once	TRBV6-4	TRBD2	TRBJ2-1	TGTGCCAGCAGTGAACTAGCGGGGGGGGAGCAGTTCTTC	CASSELAGGEQFF
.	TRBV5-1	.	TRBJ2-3	TGCGCCAGCAGCTCCGGGGTAGATTTCACAGATACGCAGTATTTT	CASSSGVDFTDTQYF
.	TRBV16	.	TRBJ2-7	TGTGCCAGCAGCCAATCTGGCCTTCTCCCCTACTTC	CASSQSGLLPYF
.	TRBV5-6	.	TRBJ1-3	TGTGCCAGCAGACGCCCCCCGGGAGACACCATATATTTT	CASRRPPGDTIYF
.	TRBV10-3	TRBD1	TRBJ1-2	TGTGCCACCGGACAGGGAATCCCCTATGGCTACACCTTC	CATGQGIPYGYTF
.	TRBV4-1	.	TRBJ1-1	TGCGCCAGCAGCCAAAGAGGCTCCCCGACGGACACTGAAGCTTTCTTT	CASSQRGSPTDTEAFF
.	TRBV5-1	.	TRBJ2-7	TGCGCCAGCAGCTGGGGGGGAGGGGGGATCTACGAGCAGTACTTC	CASSWGGGGIYEQYF
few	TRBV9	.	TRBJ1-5	TGTGCCAGCAGCGTAGACGAGGGGGATCAGCCCCAGCATTTT	CASSVDEGDQPQHF
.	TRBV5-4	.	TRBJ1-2	TGTGCCAGCAGCTTGGCCGGGAACTATGGCTACACCTTC	CASSLAGNYGYTF
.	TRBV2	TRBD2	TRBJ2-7	TGTGCCAGCTTGAGACTAGCGGGGGGTTACGAGCAGTACTTC	CASLRLAGGYEQYF
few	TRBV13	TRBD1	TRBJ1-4	TGTGCCAGCAGCTACCGGGACAGGGGTGAAAAACTGTTTTTT	CASSYRDRGEKLFF
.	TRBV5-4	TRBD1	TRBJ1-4	TGTGCCAGCAGCCCCGGACAGGAAAAGATTGAAAAACTGTTTTTT	CASSPGQEKIEKLFF
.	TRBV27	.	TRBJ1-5	TGTGCCAGCAGTTTATACGGAGATCGCAATCAGCCCCAGCATTTT	CASSLYGDRNQPQHF
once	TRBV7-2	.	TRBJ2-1	TGTGCCAGCAGCACGGACAGAGGCTCCTACAATGAGCAGTTCTTC	CASSTDRGSYNEQFF
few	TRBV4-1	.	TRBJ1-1	TGCGCCAGCAGCCAAGATATCAGGACTGAAGCTTTCTTT	CASSQDIRTEAFF
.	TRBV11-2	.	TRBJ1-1	TGTGCCAGCAGCTCCAGGAATTTGAACACTGAAGCTTTCTTT	CASSSRNLNTEAFF
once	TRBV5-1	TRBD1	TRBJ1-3	TGCGCCAGCAGCCCGCCCGAGACAGGGGGAAACACCATATATTTT	CASSPPETGGNTIYF
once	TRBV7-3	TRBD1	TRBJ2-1	TGTGCCAGCAGCCGGTCCCCCCTACAGGGGAGTCGACATGAGCAGTTCTTC	CASSRSPLQGSRHEQFF
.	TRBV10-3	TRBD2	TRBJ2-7	TGTGCCATCAGTGAGCCAGCGGGGGGGCCAACAAGCTACGAGCAGTACTTC	CAISEPAGGPTSYEQYF
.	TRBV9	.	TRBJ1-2	TGTGCCAGCAGCGTGGACAGTCTTGGATATGGCTACACCTTC	CASSVDSLGYGYTF
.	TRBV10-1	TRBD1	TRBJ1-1	TGCGCCAGCAGTGAAGGGACAGGGAATTTGAGGACTGAAGCTTTCTTT	CASSEGTGNLRTEAFF
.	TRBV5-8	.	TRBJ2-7	TGTGCCAGCAGCCGGAGGGGCTACGAGCAGTACTTC	CASSRRGYEQYF
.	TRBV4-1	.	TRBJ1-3	TGCGCCAGCAGCCAGTCGAACAGGGAATTAGGAAACACCATATATTTT	CASSQSNRELGNTIYF
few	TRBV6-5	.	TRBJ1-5	TGTGCCAGCAGTCCCCCGGGGCAGCCCCAGCATTTT	CASSPPGQPQHF
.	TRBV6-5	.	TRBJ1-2	TGTGCCAGCAGTAAAACCGGGACTGCCTTACACGGCTACACCTTC	CASSKTGTALHGYTF
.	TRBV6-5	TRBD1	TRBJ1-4	TGTGCCAGCAGTTACTCGTACAGGGGGGATAATGAAAAACTGTTTTTT	CASSYSYRGDNEKLFF
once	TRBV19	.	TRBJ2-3	TGTGCCAGTAGTACCCGGGGGGGACAGCGTACAGATACGCAGTATTTT	CASSTRGGQRTDTQYF
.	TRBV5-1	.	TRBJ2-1	TGCGCCAGCAGCACCAGACAGGTCTCCTACAATGAGCAGTTCTTC	CASSTRQVSYNEQFF
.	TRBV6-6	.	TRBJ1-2	TGTGCCAGCAGTTCCCCAGGGGTTCGTGACTATGGCTACACCTTC	CASSSPGVRDYGYTF